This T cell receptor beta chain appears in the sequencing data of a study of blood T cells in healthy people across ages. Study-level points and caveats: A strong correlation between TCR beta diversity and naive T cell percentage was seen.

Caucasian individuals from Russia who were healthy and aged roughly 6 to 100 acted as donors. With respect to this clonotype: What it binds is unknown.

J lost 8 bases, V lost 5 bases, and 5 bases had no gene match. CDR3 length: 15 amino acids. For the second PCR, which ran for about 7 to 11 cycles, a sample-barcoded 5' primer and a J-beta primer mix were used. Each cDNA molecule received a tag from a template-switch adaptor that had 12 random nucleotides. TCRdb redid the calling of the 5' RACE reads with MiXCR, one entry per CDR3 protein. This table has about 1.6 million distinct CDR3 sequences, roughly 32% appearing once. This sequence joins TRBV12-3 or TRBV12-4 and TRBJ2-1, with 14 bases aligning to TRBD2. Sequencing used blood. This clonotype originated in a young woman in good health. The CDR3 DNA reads TGTGCCAGCAGTCTGGGACTAGCGGGAGACCATGAGCAGTTCTTC. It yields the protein CASSLGLAGDHEQFF.